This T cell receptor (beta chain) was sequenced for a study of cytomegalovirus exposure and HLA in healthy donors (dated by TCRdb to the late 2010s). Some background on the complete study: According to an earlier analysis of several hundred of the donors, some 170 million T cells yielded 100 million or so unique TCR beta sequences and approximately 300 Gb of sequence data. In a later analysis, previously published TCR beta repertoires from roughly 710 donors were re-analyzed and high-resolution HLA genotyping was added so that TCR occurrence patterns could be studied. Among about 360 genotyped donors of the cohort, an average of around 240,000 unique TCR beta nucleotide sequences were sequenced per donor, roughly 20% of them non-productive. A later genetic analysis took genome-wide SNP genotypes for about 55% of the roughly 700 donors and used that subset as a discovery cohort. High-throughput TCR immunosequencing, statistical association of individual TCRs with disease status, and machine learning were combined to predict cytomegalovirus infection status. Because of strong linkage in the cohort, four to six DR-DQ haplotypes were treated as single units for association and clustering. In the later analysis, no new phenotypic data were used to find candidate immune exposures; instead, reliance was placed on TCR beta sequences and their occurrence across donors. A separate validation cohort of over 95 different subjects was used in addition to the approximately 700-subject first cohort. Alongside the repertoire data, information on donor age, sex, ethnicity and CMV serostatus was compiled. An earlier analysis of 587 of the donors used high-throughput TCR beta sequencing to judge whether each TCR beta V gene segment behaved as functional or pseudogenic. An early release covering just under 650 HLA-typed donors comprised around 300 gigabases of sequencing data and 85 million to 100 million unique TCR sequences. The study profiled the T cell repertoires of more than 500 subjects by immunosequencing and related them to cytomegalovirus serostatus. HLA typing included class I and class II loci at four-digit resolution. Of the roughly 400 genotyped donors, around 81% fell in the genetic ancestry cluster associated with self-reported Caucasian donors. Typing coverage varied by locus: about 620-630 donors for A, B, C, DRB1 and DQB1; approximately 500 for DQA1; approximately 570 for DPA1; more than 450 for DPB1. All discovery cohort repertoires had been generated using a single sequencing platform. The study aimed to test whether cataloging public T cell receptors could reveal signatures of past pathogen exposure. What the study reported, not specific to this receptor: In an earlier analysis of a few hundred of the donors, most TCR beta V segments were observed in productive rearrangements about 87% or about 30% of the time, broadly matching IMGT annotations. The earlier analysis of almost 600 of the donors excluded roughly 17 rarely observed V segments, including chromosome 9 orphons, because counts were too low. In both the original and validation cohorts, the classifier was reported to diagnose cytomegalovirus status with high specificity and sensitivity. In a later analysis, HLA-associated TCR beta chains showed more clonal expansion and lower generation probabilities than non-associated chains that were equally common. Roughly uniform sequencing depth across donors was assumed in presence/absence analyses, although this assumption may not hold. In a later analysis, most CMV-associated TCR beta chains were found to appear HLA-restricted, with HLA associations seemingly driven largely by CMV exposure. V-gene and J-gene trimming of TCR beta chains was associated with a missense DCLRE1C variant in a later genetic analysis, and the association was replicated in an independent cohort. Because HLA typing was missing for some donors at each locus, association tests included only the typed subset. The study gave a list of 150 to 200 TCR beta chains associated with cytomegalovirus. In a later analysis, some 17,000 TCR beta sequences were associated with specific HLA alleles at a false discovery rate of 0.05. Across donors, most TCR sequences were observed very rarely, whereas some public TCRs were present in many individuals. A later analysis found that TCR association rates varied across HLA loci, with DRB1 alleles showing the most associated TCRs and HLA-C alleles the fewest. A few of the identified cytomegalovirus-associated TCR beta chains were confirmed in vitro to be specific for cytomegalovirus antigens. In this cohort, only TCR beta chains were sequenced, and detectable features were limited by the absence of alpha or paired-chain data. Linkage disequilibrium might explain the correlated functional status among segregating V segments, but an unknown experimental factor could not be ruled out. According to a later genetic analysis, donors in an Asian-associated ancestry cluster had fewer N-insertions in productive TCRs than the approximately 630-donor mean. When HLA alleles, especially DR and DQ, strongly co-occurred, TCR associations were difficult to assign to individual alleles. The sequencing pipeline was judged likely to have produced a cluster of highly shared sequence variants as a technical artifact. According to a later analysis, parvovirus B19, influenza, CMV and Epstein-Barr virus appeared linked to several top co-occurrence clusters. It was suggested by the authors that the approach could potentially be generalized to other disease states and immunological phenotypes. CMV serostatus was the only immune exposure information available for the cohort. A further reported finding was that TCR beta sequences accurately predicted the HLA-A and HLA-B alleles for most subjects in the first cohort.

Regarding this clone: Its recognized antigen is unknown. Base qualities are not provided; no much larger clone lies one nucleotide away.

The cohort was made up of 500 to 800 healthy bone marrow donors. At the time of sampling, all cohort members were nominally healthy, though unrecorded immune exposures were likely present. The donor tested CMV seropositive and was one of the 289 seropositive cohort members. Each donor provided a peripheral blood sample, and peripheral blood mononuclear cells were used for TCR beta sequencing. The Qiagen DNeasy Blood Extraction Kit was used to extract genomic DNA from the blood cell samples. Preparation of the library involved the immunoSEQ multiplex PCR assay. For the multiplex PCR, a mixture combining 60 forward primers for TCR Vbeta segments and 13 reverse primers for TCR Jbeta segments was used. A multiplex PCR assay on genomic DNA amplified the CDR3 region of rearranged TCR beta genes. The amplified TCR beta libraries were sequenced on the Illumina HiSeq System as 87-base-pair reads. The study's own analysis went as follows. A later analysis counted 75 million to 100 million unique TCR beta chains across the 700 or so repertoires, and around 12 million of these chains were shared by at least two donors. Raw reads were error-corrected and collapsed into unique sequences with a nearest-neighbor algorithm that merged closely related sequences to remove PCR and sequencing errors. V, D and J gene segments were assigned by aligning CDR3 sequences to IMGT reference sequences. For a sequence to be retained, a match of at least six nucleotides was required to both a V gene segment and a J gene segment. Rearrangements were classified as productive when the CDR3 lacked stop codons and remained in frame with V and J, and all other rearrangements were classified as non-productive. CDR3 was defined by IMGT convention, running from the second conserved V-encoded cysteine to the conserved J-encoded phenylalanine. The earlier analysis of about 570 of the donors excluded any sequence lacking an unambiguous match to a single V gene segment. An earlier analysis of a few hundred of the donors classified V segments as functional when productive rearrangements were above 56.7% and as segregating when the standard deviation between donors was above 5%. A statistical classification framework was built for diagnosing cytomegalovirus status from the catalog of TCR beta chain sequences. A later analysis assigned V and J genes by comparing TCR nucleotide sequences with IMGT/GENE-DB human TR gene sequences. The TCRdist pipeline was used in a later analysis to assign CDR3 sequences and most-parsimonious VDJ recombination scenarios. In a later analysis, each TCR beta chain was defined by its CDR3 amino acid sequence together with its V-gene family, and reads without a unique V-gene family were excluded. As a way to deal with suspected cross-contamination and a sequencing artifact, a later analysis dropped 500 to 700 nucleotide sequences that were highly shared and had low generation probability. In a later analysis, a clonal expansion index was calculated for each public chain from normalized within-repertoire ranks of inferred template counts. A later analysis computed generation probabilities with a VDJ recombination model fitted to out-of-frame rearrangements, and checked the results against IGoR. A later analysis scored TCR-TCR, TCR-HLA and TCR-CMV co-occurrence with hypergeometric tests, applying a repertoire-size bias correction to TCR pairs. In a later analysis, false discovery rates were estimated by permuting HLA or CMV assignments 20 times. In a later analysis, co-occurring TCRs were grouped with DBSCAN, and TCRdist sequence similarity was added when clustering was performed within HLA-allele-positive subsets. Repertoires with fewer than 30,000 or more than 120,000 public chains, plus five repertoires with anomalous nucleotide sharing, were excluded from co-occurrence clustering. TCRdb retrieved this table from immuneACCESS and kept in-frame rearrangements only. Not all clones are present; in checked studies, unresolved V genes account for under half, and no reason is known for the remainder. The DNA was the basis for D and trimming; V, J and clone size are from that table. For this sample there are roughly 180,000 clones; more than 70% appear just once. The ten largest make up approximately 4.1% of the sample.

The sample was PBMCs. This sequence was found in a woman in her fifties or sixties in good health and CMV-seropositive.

The encoded CDR3 is CASSAGLAGRLQETQYF. The DNA sequence is as follows: TGTGCCAGCAGCGCGGGACTAGCGGGGCGATTACAAGAGACCCAGTACTTC. This chain joins TRBV7-2 to TRBJ2-5, with 13 junctional bases fitting TRBD2. Per the germline V gene, SGHTA is the CDR1 and FQGNSA is the CDR2. The CDR3 holds 17 amino acids from the cysteine to the phenylalanine. Of all the DNA, just the CDR3 is kept, 51 bases in frame from base 1. V lost 5 bases and J lost 2 bases, and the count of bases not matched to a germline gene is 8.